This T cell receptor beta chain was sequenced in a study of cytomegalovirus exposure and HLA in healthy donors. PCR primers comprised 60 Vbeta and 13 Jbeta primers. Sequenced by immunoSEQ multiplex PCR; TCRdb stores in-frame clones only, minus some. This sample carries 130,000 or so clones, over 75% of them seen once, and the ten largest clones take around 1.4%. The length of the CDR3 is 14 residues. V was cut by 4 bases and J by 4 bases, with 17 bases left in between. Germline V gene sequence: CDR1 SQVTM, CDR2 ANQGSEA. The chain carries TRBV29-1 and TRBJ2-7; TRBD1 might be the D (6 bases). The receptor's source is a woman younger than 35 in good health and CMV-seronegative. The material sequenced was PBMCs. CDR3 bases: TGCAGCGTTGTACTCAGGGGTCCCATTTACGAGCAGTACTTC. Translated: CSVVLRGPIYEQYF.